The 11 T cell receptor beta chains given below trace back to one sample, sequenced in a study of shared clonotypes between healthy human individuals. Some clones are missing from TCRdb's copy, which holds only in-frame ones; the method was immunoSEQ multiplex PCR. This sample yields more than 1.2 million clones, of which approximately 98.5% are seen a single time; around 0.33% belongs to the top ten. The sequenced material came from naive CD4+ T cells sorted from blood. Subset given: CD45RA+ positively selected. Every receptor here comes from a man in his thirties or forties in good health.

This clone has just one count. The CDR3 here is CSVESQQETQYF. The CDR3 DNA sequence: TGCAGCGTTGAATCCCAGCAAGAGACCCAGTACTTC. The chain combines TRBV29-1 with TRBJ2-5; D gene ambiguous. CDR1 SQVTM and CDR2 ANQGSEA come from the germline V gene. The CDR3 consists of 12 residues. V was cut by 2 bases and J by 2 bases, with 6 bases left in between.

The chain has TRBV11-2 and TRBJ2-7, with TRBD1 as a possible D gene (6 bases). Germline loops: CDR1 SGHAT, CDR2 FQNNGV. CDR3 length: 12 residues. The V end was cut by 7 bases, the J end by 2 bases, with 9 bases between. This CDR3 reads CASKDRAYEQYF. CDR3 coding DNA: TGTGCCAGCAAGGACAGAGCCTACGAGCAGTACTTC.

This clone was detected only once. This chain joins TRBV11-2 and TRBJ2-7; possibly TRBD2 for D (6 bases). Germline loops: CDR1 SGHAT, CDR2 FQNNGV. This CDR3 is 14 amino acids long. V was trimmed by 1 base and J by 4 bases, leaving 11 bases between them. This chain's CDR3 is CASSLVGSQYEQYF. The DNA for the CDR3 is TGTGCCAGCAGCTTAGTCGGGAGTCAGTACGAGCAGTACTTC.

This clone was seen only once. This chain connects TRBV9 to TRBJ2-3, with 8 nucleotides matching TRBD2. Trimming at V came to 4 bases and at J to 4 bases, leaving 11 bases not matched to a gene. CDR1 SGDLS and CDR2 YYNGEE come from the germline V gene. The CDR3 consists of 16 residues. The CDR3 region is CASSLPAGEVADTQYF. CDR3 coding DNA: TGTGCCAGCAGCCTCCCAGCGGGAGAGGTTGCAGATACGCAGTATTTT.

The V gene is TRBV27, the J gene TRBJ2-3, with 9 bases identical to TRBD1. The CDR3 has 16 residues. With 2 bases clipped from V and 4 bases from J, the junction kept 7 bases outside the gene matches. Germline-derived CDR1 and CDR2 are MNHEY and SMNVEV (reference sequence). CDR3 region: CASSLGTGSLPDTQYF. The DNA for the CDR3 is TGTGCCAGCAGTTTAGGGACAGGGTCCCTTCCAGATACGCAGTATTTT.

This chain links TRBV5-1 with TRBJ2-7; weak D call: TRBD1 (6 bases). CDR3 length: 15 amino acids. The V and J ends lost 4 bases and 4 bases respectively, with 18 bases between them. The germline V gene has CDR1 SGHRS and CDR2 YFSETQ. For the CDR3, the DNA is TGCGCCAGCAGCATCGCGCTGGGACACCTTTACGAGCAGTACTTC. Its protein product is CASSIALGHLYEQYF.

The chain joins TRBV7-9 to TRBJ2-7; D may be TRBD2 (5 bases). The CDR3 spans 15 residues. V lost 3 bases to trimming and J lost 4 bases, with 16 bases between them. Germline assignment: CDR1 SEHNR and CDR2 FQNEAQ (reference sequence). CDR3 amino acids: CASSFTGPRAYEQYF. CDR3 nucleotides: TGTGCCAGCAGCTTTACCGGGCCGCGGGCATACGAGCAGTACTTC.

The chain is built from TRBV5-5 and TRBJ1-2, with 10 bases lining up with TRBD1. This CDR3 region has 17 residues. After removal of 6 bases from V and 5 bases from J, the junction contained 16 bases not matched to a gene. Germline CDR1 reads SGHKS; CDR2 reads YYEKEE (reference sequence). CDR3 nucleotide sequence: TGTGCCAGCACATATGTTGACCGGGACAGGGGTAATTATGGCTACACCTTC. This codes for CASTYVDRDRGNYGYTF.

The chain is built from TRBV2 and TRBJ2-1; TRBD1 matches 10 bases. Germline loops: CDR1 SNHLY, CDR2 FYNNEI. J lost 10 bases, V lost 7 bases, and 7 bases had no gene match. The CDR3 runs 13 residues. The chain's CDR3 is CASTGDRGREQFF. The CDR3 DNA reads TGTGCCAGCACCGGGGACAGGGGCAGGGAGCAGTTCTTC. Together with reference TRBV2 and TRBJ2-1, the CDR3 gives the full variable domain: EPEVTQTPSHQVTQMGQEVILRCVPISNHLYFYWYRQILGQKVEFLVSFYNNEISEKSEIFDDQFSVERPDGSNFTLKIRSTKLEDSAMYFCASTGDRGREQFFGPGTRLTVL.

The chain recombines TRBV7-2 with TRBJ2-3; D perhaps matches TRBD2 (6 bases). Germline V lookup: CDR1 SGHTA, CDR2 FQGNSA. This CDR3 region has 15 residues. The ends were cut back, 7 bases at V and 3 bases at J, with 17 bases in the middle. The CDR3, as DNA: TGTGCCAGCACCTCTCTCGGGAGCAGGACAGATACGCAGTATTTT. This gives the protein CASTSLGSRTDTQYF. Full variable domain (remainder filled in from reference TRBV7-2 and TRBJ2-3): GAGVSQSPSNKVTEKGKDVELRCDPISGHTALYWYRQSLGQGLEFLIYFQGNSAPDKSGLPSDRFSAERTGGSVSTLTIQRTQQEDSAVYLCASTSLGSRTDTQYFGPGTRLTVL.

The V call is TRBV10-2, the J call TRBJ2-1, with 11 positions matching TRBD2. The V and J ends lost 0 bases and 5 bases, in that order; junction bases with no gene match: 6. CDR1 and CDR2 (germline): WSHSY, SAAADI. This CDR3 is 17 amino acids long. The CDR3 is CASSESLLAGVHNEQFF. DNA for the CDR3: TGCGCCAGCAGTGAGTCCCTACTAGCGGGAGTCCACAATGAGCAGTTCTTC.